The 19 T cell receptor beta chains below were found in one sample sequenced in a study of T cell changes during pregnancy in multiple sclerosis. Sequenced by immunoSEQ multiplex PCR; TCRdb stores in-frame clones only, minus some. The data show 60,000 to 75,000 clones, 90% to 95% seen once. The sample consisted of peripheral blood, taken before pregnancy. The receptor set was obtained from a female donor with multiple sclerosis, enrolled in a pregnancy study.

Remarks on this clone: An end of the junction does not agree with germline; a read error may underlie this. The genes are TRBV5-1 and TRBJ2-2, with 11 bases lining up with TRBD1. The germline V gene has CDR1 SGHRS and CDR2 YFSETQ. The CDR3 is 15 residues long. CDR3 residues: CASRLGQGDTGELFF. The CDR3 DNA is TGCGCCAGCAGGTTGGGACAGGGGGACACCGGGGAGCTGTTTTTT. The whole variable domain, remainder taken from reference TRBV5-1 and TRBJ2-2, is KAGVTQTPRYLIKTRGQQVTLSCSPISGHRSVSWYQQTPGQGLQFLFEYFSETQRNKGNFPGRFSGRQFSNSRSEMNVSTLELGDSALYLCASRLGQGDTGELFFGEGSRLTVL.

This clone came up once. The CDR3 DNA reads as TGTGCCAGTTCCGACAGGGGGGCCAGGGCTGAAGCTTTCTTT. It encodes CASSDRGARAEAFF. The V and J genes are TRBV7-3 and TRBJ1-1, with 9 bases aligning to TRBD1. The CDR3 consists of 14 residues. Germline trimming cut 9 bases from V and 6 bases from J; bases unmatched to any gene: 11. Per germline, CDR1 SGHTA and CDR2 FQGTGA. Full variable domain (remainder filled in from reference TRBV7-3 and TRBJ1-1): GAGVSQTPSNKVTEKGKYVELRCDPISGHTALYWYRQSLGQGPEFLIYFQGTGAADDSGLPNDRFFAVRPEGSVSTLKIQRTERGDSAVYLCASSDRGARAEAFFGQGTRLTVV.

This sequence joins TRBV7-8 and TRBJ2-2; D remains ambiguous. The CDR3 is 14 amino acids. Germline CDR1 and CDR2: SGHVS and FQNEAQ. V was clipped by 2 bases and J by 5 bases, with 9 bases between them. CDR3 nucleotides: TGTGCCAGCAGCTTATCCAGGATAACCGGGGAGCTGTTTTTT. This codes for CASSLSRITGELFF.

The CDR3 sequence: CASSYRSGGDTQYF. The CDR3 bases are TGTGCCAGCAGTTACCGCTCAGGGGGAGATACGCAGTATTTT. This chain joins TRBV6-5 and TRBJ2-3; 7 bases are shared with TRBD1. The CDR3 has 14 amino acids. The J segment lost 5 bases and the V segment lost 2 bases, leaving 4 bases of the junction unmatched. Germline V CDR1 and CDR2: MNHEY, SVGAGI.

The chain couples TRBV5-1 to TRBJ1-5, with TRBD1 matching 7 bases. V lost 0 bases and J lost 6; bases outside the gene matches: 3. Germline V lookup: CDR1 SGHRS, CDR2 YFSETQ. The CDR3 runs to 14 residues. For the CDR3, the DNA is TGCGCCAGCAGCTTGGTGGCAGGGGGTCAGCCCCAGCATTTT. Encoded protein: CASSLVAGGQPQHF.

This sequence joins TRBV5-3 and TRBJ1-4, with TRBD1 identical over 12 bases. TRBV5-3 is identified as an open reading frame with a role that is uncertain. Unmatched junction bases numbered 7, after V lost 2 bases and J lost 8 bases. The CDR3 length is 16 residues. The CDR3 sequence is CARSFWDRGLGEKLFF. Here the CDR3 DNA reads TGTGCCAGAAGCTTTTGGGACAGGGGGCTGGGGGAAAAACTGTTTTTT.

This sequence joins TRBV11-1 and TRBJ2-7; 9 bases fit TRBD2. J was trimmed by 7 bases and V by 7 bases; bases with no gene match: 11. The CDR3 extends over 14 amino acids. Per germline, CDR1 SGHAT and CDR2 FQDESV (reference sequence). The DNA for the CDR3 is TGTGCCAGCAAGGCTAGCGGGGCGTCGGGAGAGCAGTACTTC. This translates into CASKASGASGEQYF.

This chain joins TRBV5-6 and TRBJ1-3; unclear D gene. Germline V gene sequence: CDR1 SGHDT, CDR2 YYEEEE. Trimming took 1 base from V and 0 from J, leaving 8 bases between them. CDR3 length: 15 residues. CDR3 sequence: CASSLWFGSGNTIYF. The CDR3 DNA reads as TGTGCCAGCAGCTTGTGGTTCGGCTCTGGAAACACCATATATTTT.

The chain couples TRBV9 to TRBJ1-2, with unresolved D. The length of the CDR3 is 14 residues. CDR1 SGDLS and CDR2 YYNGEE come from the germline V gene. V dropped 0 bases and J dropped 0 bases, with 6 bases sitting between them. The CDR3 region is CASSVDQSNYGYTF. CDR3 DNA sequence: TGTGCCAGCAGCGTAGATCAATCTAACTATGGCTACACCTTC.

The chain combines TRBV4-1 with TRBJ1-2, with TRBD1 as a possible D gene (5 bases). Looked up from germline, CDR1 is MGHRA and CDR2 is YSYEKL. CDR3 length: 15 amino acids. Trimming left V 3 bases short and J 7 bases short, with 18 bases between. The CDR3 sequence: CASSHPLTQGPGYTF. The CDR3, as DNA: TGCGCCAGCAGCCACCCACTCACTCAGGGCCCTGGCTACACCTTC.

In DNA, the CDR3 is TGCAGCGTTGGGTCAGATCCGGGACAGGGATACTATGGCTACACCTTC. This encodes CSVGSDPGQGYYGYTF. The rearrangement links TRBV29-1 to TRBJ1-2; 9 bases are a match to TRBD1. Trimming at V came to 4 bases and at J to 3 bases, leaving 12 bases not matched to a gene. CDR3 length: 16 residues. CDR1 is SQVTM, CDR2 ANQGSEA, per germline.

V usage is TRBV7-9 and J usage is TRBJ2-7; 9 nucleotides match TRBD1. V was pared by 1 base and J by 5 bases, with 6 bases of the junction left unmatched. CDR1 and CDR2 (germline): SEHNR, FQNEAQ (reference sequence). The CDR3 runs 15 residues. The CDR3 bases are TGTGCCAGCAGCTTAGGGACAGGGGCTGGGGACGAGCAGTACTTC. It is translated as CASSLGTGAGDEQYF. Full variable domain (remainder filled in from reference TRBV7-9 and TRBJ2-7): DTGVSQNPRHKITKRGQNVTFRCDPISEHNRLYWYRQTLGQGPEFLTYFQNEAQLEKSRLLSDRFSAERPKGSFSTLEIQRTEQGDSAMYLCASSLGTGAGDEQYFGPGTRLTVT.

V gene TRBV5-1 combines with J gene TRBJ2-3, with 10 bases that match TRBD1. CDR1 and CDR2 from the germline V gene are SGHRS and YFSETQ. J was trimmed by 2 bases and V by 0 bases; bases with no gene match: 3. The CDR3 contains 16 residues. The CDR3 nucleotides are TGCGCCAGCAGCTTGGGACAGGGGGCGGTCACAGATACGCAGTATTTT. Protein sequence: CASSLGQGAVTDTQYF.

This clone was seen a handful of times. The V call is TRBV30, the J call TRBJ2-7; a weak D match, TRBD1 (6 bases). CDR1 is GTSNPN, CDR2 SVGIG, per germline (reference sequence). V lost 5 bases and J lost 3, with 14 bases in between. The CDR3 contains 13 residues. CDR3 sequence reads: CAWAPGHHYEQYF. In DNA form, the CDR3 reads TGTGCCTGGGCCCCGGGACACCACTACGAGCAGTACTTC.

This clone was recorded a few times. The chain joins TRBV10-3 to TRBJ1-1, with D perhaps TRBD1 (5 bases). Germline V gene lookup returns CDR1 ENHRY and CDR2 SYGVKD. The CDR3 extends over 14 amino acids. V dropped 6 bases and J dropped 1 base, with 12 bases sitting between them. In DNA form, the CDR3 reads TGTGCCATCAGCAGACAGTCCCAGAACACTGAAGCTTTCTTT. Protein product: CAISRQSQNTEAFF.

The chain is built from TRBV15 and TRBJ2-7, with D uncertain. The CDR3 has 12 amino acids. Germline V lookup: CDR1 LNHNV, CDR2 YYDKDF (reference sequence). Trimming pared 1 base from V and 6 bases from J, leaving 7 bases between. The DNA for the CDR3 is TGTGCCACCAGCAGAGCAGCGAGCGAGCAGTACTTC. The encoded protein is CATSRAASEQYF.

V usage is TRBV7-2 and J usage is TRBJ2-7, with 7 bases that match TRBD1. The CDR3 sequence is 15 residues long. V lost 1 base to trimming and J lost 2 bases; unmatched junction nucleotides: 5. Germline V gives CDR1 SGHTA, CDR2 FQGNSA. As DNA, the CDR3 is TGTGCCAGCAGCTTAGACAGGGGATTTCCCTACGAGCAGTACTTC. Translation: CASSLDRGFPYEQYF.

The chain combines TRBV9 with TRBJ2-1; 9 positions match TRBD1. CDR1 is SGDLS, CDR2 YYNGEE, per germline. CDR3 size: 16 residues. With 4 bases clipped from V and 6 bases from J, the junction kept 11 bases outside the gene matches. The CDR3, as DNA: TGTGCCAGCAGCTCCCACCCCGGGACAGGGTCCAATGAGCAGTTCTTC. It encodes CASSSHPGTGSNEQFF. The full variable domain, with the rest looked up from reference TRBV9 and TRBJ2-1, is DSGVTQTPKHLITATGQRVTLRCSPRSGDLSVYWYQQSLDQGLQFLIQYYNGEERAKGNILERFSAQQFPDLHSELNLSSLELGDSALYFCASSSHPGTGSNEQFFGPGTRLTVL.

J is TRBJ1-2 and V is TRBV7-8, with 7 bases lining up with TRBD1. With V trimmed by 5 bases and J by 4 bases, 7 bases remained unmatched. The germline V gene encodes CDR1 SGHVS and CDR2 FQNEAQ. The CDR3 spans 14 residues. This chain's CDR3 is CASSDTDRAYGYTF. CDR3 bases: TGTGCCAGCAGCGATACCGACAGGGCCTATGGCTACACCTTC.